The sample holds a few counts of the clone carrying this T cell receptor beta chain. Its antigen remains unidentified. This sample is drawn from a study of blood T cells in healthy people across ages. Together with a sample-barcoded 5' primer, a J-beta primer mix was included in a second PCR lasting about 7 to 12 cycles. Every cDNA molecule carried a tag from a template-switch adaptor bearing 12 random nucleotides. MiXCR, applied by TCRdb to the 5' RACE reads, yields one record per CDR3 protein. The sample has 1.5 million to 2 million distinct CDR3 sequences, roughly 32% seen once. Regarding the study as a whole: In the absence of known donor CMV status, changes in expanded clonotypes were possibly confounded. It was the long-lived donors that had more naive CD4+ cells and higher diversity than aged donors. As age increased, TCR beta diversity per million T cells fell in a roughly linear fashion.

The TCR sequence derives from a woman younger than 45 in good health. Sequenced: blood.

The CDR3 here is CSANDGKGNQPQHF. CDR3 nucleotide sequence: TGCAGTGCGAACGACGGAAAAGGAAATCAGCCCCAGCATTTT. The gene calls are TRBV20-1 and TRBJ1-5; no clear D gene. V was shortened by 6 bases and J by 4 bases, with 16 bases between the two germline ends. Germline CDR1 and CDR2: DFQATT and SNEGSKA (reference sequence). CDR3 length equals 14 residues.